This TCR beta chain came from a study of cytomegalovirus exposure and HLA in healthy donors. The study ran its PCR with 60 Vbeta and 13 Jbeta primers. Authors' methods: Tens of millions of unique TCR beta chains, some 10 million of them shared, were counted by a later analysis. Sequenced by immunoSEQ multiplex PCR; TCRdb stores in-frame clones only, minus some. V and J calls and clone size follow that table, whereas D and trimming were derived from the DNA. Among approximately 150,000 clones listed, 60% to 80% were seen once. Comment on this clone: Its cognate antigen is unknown.

Study results and caveats: TCR beta sequences reportedly predicted most subjects' HLA-A and HLA-B alleles accurately. Later examination showed HLA-associated TCR beta chains had greater clonal expansion than equally common others. Indistinguishability led to the exclusion of some V segments, TRBV6-2 and TRBV6-3 included.

The V gene's germline CDR1 is SGHRS and CDR2 YFSETQ. V dropped 7 bases and J dropped 2; count of bases not matched to a gene: 3. The CDR3 is made up of 13 amino acids. The source material was PBMCs. The genes are TRBV5-1 and TRBJ2-7; 10 nucleotides align to TRBD2. This receptor was taken from a man aged 18 to 30 in good health and CMV-seropositive. CDR3 DNA: TGCGCCAGCCGAGGGACTAGCGCCTACGAGCAGTACTTC. Protein sequence: CASRGTSAYEQYF.